This T cell receptor beta chain is from a study of early T cells in non-severe SARS-CoV-2 infection. Study at large: Sequencing input comprised bulk RNA from unsorted whole blood; chain pairing was not available.

With regard to this clonotype: Its cognate antigen is unknown.

V was pared by 0 bases and J by 3 bases, with 8 bases between. CDR1 is SGHRS and CDR2 is YFSETQ in the germline V gene. The CDR3 sequence is 14 residues long. Study outcomes and limitations: Matching with VDJdb favored anti-spike CD8 responses (missing private and CD4 specificities).

The TCR library protocol was used to attach unique molecular identifiers. These identifiers were attached to individual cDNA molecules. TCRdb itself ran the 5' RACE reads through MiXCR, one entry per CDR3 protein. Of about 44,000 distinct CDR3 sequences in the sample, around a quarter were seen once. The source of this sequence is an adult who was a healthcare worker with PCR-confirmed SARS-CoV-2 infection or an uninfected control (not recorded which). This chain connects TRBV5-1 to TRBJ2-3; unclear D gene. Sequenced here: whole blood, sampled at baseline. The CDR3 DNA is TGCGCCAGCAGCTTGGAATCACAGACAGATACGCAGTATTTT. Translating gives CASSLESQTDTQYF.